What follows are 20 T cell receptor beta chains derived from one specimen sequenced in a study of glioma-infiltrating T cells after dendritic cell vaccination. Profiled with immunoSEQ multiplex PCR; TCRdb holds only in-frame clones, not every one. The data show some 46,000 clones, 75% to 90% seen once. The time point denotes: after dendritic cell vaccination, including at tumor progression/relapse. Sequencing was performed on blood, taken after dendritic cell vaccination. The receptors here all came from a human donor with glioblastoma.

The CDR3 spells CASSWAGGPHEQYF. The CDR3 region has the DNA TGTGCCAGCAGTTGGGCGGGAGGGCCGCACGAGCAGTACTTC. This chain connects TRBV6-5 to TRBJ2-7; 9 nucleotides line up with TRBD2. Looked up from germline, CDR1 is MNHEY and CDR2 is SVGAGI. The V and J ends lost 4 bases and 5 bases, in that order; junction bases with no gene match: 6. CDR3 size: 14 residues.

For the CDR3, the DNA is TGTGCCAGCAGTTTCCCCGGACTAGCGGGAGGGCCACGGGAGCAGTACTTC. Protein sequence: CASSFPGLAGGPREQYF. V and J are TRBV27 and TRBJ2-7; 15 nucleotides agree with TRBD2. J lost 7 bases, V lost 3 bases, and 10 bases had no gene match. Per germline, CDR1 MNHEY and CDR2 SMNVEV (reference sequence). This CDR3 is 17 amino acids long.

This clone has a single count. The V gene is TRBV7-8, the J gene TRBJ2-1; 7 positions agree with TRBD2. The CDR3 extends over 13 amino acids. Germline lookup yields CDR1 SGHVS and CDR2 FQNEAQ. V lost 5 bases to trimming and J lost 8 bases; unmatched junction nucleotides: 6. CDR3 nucleotides: TGTGCCAGCAGCCGTAGACTAGCCCATGAGCAGTTCTTC. Amino acids: CASSRRLAHEQFF.

The count of this clone is one. The chain has TRBV7-9 and TRBJ2-2; 9 bases align to TRBD1. Germline V lookup: CDR1 SEHNR, CDR2 FQNEAQ (reference sequence). The CDR3 spans 15 residues. J gave up 4 bases and V 5 bases, and 5 bases lay outside the gene matches. CDR3 loop: CASSPGTGPTGELFF. In DNA form, the CDR3 reads TGTGCCAGCAGCCCCGGGACAGGGCCCACCGGGGAGCTGTTTTTT.

The chain links TRBV9 to TRBJ2-3, with 13 bases that match TRBD2. Germline CDR1 and CDR2: SGDLS and YYNGEE. V shed 3 bases and J 2 bases; nucleotides not matched to a gene: 3. The CDR3 extends over 16 amino acids. CDR3 bases: TGTGCCAGCAGCGGGGGGACTAGCGGGGTCACAGATACGCAGTATTTT. Translation gives CASSGGTSGVTDTQYF.

This clone was counted only a few times. This chain uses TRBV5-4 with TRBJ2-7; 7 nucleotides agree with TRBD1. The CDR3 totals 15 residues. V lost 4 bases, J lost 1 base, and 8 bases stayed unmatched. The germline V gene has CDR1 SGHNT and CDR2 YYREEE (reference sequence). This CDR3 is CASSRGDSSSYEQYF. For the CDR3, the DNA is TGTGCCAGCAGCCGAGGGGACAGCAGTTCCTACGAGCAGTACTTC.

This chain joins TRBV7-2 and TRBJ2-5; tentative D call: TRBD2 (6 bases). The CDR3 consists of 13 residues. Germline lookup yields CDR1 SGHTA and CDR2 FQGNSA. Trimming removed 7 bases from V and 7 bases from J, with 16 bases in between. CDR3: CASTEIGRGTQYF. CDR3 nucleotides: TGTGCCAGCACCGAAATCGGGCGGGGGACCCAGTACTTC.

The chain joins TRBV4-2 to TRBJ1-2, with D uncertain. Trimming cost V 2 bases and J 0 bases, with 10 bases left between them. Germline assignment: CDR1 LGHNA and CDR2 YNFKEQ. This CDR3 spans 15 amino acids. This chain's CDR3 is CASSQSQSPNYGYTF. CDR3 bases: TGTGCCAGCAGCCAATCTCAGTCCCCTAACTATGGCTACACCTTC.

The rearrangement uses TRBV19 and TRBJ1-2; 9 nucleotides align to TRBD1. CDR1 and CDR2 from the germline V gene are LNHDA and SQIVND (reference sequence). Losses at the gene ends were 6 bases for V and 3 bases for J; bases not matched to a gene: 5. This CDR3 comprises 14 residues. The CDR3 nucleotides read TGTGCCAGTAGGACATGGGACAGGGACTATGGCTACACCTTC. Amino acid sequence: CASRTWDRDYGYTF.

The chain is built from TRBV19 and TRBJ2-5, with 9 bases aligning to TRBD2. This CDR3 contains 16 residues. CDR1 and CDR2 from the germline V gene are LNHDA and SQIVND (reference sequence). The ends lost 6 bases at V and 0 bases at J; junction bases unmatched: 8. DNA of the CDR3: TGTGCCAGTAGAGTTCGACTAGCGGCGTACCAAGAGACCCAGTACTTC. As protein: CASRVRLAAYQETQYF. Supplemented by reference TRBV19 and TRBJ2-5, the full variable domain reads DGGITQSPKYLFRKEGQNVTLSCEQNLNHDAMYWYRQDPGQGLRLIYYSQIVNDFQKGDIAEGYSVSREKKESFPLTVTSAQKNPTAFYLCASRVRLAAYQETQYFGPGTRLLVL.

CDR3 loop: CASTPSGRALNEQFF. The CDR3 DNA reads as TGTGCCAGTACCCCGAGCGGGAGGGCCCTCAATGAGCAGTTCTTC. The chain links TRBV19 to TRBJ2-1; 10 bases agree with TRBD2. The germline CDR1 and CDR2 sequences are LNHDA and SQIVND (reference sequence). V trimming: 7 bases; J trimming: 6 bases; junction bases outside the gene matches: 9. The CDR3 has 15 residues.

This clone has just a few counts. This rearrangement joins TRBV10-3 to TRBJ2-7; a weak D match, TRBD2 (6 bases). The CDR3 runs 13 residues. Germline V gene lookup returns CDR1 ENHRY and CDR2 SYGVKD. V lost 4 bases to trimming and J lost 2 bases, with 9 bases between them. DNA of the CDR3: TGTGCCATCAGTGGGGGGGAGACCTACGAGCAGTACTTC. Protein sequence: CAISGGETYEQYF.

This clone occurred once. This chain uses TRBV7-9 with TRBJ2-1, with 7 bases matching TRBD2. Germline assignment: CDR1 SEHNR and CDR2 FQNEAQ (reference sequence). J gave up 4 bases and V 3 bases, and 0 bases lay outside the gene matches. The CDR3 covers 13 residues. In nucleotides, the CDR3 is TGTGCCAGCAGCTTCGGGGGGTACAATGAGCAGTTCTTC. Protein: CASSFGGYNEQFF.

The chain carries TRBV7-9 and TRBJ1-1; tentatively, D is TRBD1 (6 bases). CDR3 size: 13 residues. V lost 4 bases, J lost 4 bases, and 10 bases lay in between. CDR1 and CDR2 (germline): SEHNR, FQNEAQ (reference sequence). This chain's CDR3 is CASSSQQGTEAFF. CDR3 bases: TGTGCCAGCAGCTCTCAACAGGGCACTGAAGCTTTCTTT.

Here the CDR3 reads CASSLEGARTEAFF. As DNA, the CDR3 is TGTGCCAGCAGCTTAGAGGGGGCAAGGACTGAAGCTTTCTTT. The chain couples TRBV7-9 to TRBJ1-1, with 7 bases aligning to TRBD1. Trimming removed 1 base from V and 5 bases from J; junction bases left unmatched: 4. CDR1 and CDR2 from the germline V gene are SEHNR and FQNEAQ (reference sequence). CDR3 length: 14 amino acids.

This clone came up a few times. A read error may produce the germline difference seen at one junction end. In DNA, the CDR3 is TGCGCCAGGTGTCAGGCCCAGCATTTT. Protein sequence: CARCQAQHF. The gene calls are TRBV10-1 and TRBJ1-5; D is ambiguous. CDR3 size: 9 residues. Germline lookup yields CDR1 WNHNN and CDR2 SYGVQD (reference sequence).

This clone was detected a few times. The V call is TRBV4-2, the J call TRBJ2-3; the match to TRBD1 covers 9 bases. Germline CDR1 is LGHNA and CDR2 is YNFKEQ. With V trimmed by 1 base and J by 2 bases, 4 bases remained unmatched. This CDR3 is 16 amino acids long. The CDR3 here is CASSQAGTGSTDTQYF. CDR3 DNA: TGTGCCAGCAGCCAAGCCGGGACAGGGTCCACAGATACGCAGTATTTT.

This chain joins TRBV19 and TRBJ2-7; TRBD2 matches 7 bases. With 1 base clipped from V and 4 bases from J, the junction kept 7 bases outside the gene matches. The CDR3 loop spans 15 amino acids. The germline gives CDR1 LNHDA, CDR2 SQIVND (reference sequence). As DNA, the CDR3 is TGTGCCAGTAGTATAGCGGGAGGCGCGATGTACGAGCAGTACTTC. Protein product: CASSIAGGAMYEQYF.

CDR3 loop: CASSTRGRDTQYF. The CDR3 region has the DNA TGCGCCAGCAGCACAAGGGGGCGAGATACGCAGTATTTT. This chain uses TRBV4-3 with TRBJ2-3; 7 bases fit TRBD1. V lost 5 bases to trimming and J lost 5 bases; unmatched junction nucleotides: 4. Germline-derived CDR1 and CDR2 are LGHNA and YSLEER. CDR3 length equals 13 residues.

The chain is built from TRBV9 and TRBJ2-7; 7 positions match TRBD1. V dropped 0 bases and J dropped 3; count of bases not matched to a gene: 9. Germline values: CDR1 SGDLS, CDR2 YYNGEE. The CDR3 consists of 16 residues. The CDR3 bases are TGTGCCAGCAGCGTAGGGGTTACAGGGGAAATCTACGAGCAGTACTTC. It specifies CASSVGVTGEIYEQYF.